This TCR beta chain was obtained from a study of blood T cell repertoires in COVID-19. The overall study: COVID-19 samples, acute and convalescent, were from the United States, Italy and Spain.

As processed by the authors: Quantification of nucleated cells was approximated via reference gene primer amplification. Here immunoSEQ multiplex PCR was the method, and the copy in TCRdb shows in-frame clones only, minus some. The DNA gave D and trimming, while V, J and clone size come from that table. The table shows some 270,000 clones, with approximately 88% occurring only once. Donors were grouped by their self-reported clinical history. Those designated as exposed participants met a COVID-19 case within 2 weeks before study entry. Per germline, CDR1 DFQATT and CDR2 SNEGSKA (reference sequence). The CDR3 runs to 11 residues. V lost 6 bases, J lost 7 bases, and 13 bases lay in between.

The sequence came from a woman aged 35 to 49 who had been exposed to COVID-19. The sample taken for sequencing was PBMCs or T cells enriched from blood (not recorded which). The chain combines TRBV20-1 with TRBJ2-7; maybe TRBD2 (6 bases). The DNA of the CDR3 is TGCAGTGCGCCCAATGCGGGGGAGCAGTACTTC. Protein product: CSAPNAGEQYF.